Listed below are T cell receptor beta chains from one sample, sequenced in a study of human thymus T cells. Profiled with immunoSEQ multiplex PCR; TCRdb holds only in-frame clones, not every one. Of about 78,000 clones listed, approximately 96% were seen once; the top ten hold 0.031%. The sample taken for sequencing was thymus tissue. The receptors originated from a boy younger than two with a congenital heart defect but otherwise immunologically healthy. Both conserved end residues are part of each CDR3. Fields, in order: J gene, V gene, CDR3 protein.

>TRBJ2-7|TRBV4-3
CASSHQGGRGEQYF
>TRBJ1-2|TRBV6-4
CASSGDRGDSGYTF
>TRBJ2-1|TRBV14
CASSQVIGYSYNEQFF
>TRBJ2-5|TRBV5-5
CASSLAGRETQYF
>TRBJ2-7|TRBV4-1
CASSPYFLLAGVREQYF
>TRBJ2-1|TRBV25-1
CASSEAGSRTEQFF
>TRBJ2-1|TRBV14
CASSQGKPYNEQFF
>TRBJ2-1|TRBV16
CASTKSGASSYNEQFF
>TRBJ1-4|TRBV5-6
CASTSHLRQVPNEKLFF
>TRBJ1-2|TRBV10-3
CAISKVTPNRYGYTF
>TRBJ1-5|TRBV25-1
CASAPGGYLGQPQHF
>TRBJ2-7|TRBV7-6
CASSLRGAHPYEQYF
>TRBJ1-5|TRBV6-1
CASSEGIGNQPQHF
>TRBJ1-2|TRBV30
CARLGRGESKGANYGYTF
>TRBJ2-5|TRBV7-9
CASSYSRGQAPRETQYF
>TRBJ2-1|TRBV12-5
CASGPQRGEQFF
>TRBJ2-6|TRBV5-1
CASSDIKPSAGANVLTF
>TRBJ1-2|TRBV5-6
CASSYLQGAHGYTF
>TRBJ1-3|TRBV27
CASKASGWAGNTIYF
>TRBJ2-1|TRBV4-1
CASSQGGGGPSYNEQFF
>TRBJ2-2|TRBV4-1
CASSQDGEIAGTGELFF
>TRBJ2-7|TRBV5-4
CASSKNRPGGSSYEQYF
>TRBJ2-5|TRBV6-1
CASSVTGGGETQYF
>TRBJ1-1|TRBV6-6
CASEGNTEAFF
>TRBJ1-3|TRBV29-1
CSVEDLKTGGSGNTIYF
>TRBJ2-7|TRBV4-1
CASSQDEAARDLVDEQYF
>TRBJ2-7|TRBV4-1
CASSQDRAGTYEQYF
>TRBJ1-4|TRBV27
CASTSFRTGDNEKLFF
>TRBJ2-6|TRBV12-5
CASAPGTGYSGANVLTF
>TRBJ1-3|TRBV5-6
CASSQGVGSGNTIYF
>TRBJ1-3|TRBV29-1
CSVTGGNTIYF
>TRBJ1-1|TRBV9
CASSTPDREGTEAFF
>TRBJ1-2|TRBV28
CASSFSSLYLTQGANYGYTF
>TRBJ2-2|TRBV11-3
CASSLDSDPPGTRNTGELFF
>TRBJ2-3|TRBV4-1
CASSQVQRGADTQYF
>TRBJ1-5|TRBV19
CASSGGQPQHF
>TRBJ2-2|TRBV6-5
CASSWTGEFDGELFF
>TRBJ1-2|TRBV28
CASSLCGRDGAYGYTF
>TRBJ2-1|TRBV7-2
CASSLALRDEGHKFF
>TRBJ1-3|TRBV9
CASSVESKSDNLSGNTIYF
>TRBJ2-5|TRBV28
CASSSDRYQETQYF
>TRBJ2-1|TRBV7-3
CASSPARNPVNEQFF